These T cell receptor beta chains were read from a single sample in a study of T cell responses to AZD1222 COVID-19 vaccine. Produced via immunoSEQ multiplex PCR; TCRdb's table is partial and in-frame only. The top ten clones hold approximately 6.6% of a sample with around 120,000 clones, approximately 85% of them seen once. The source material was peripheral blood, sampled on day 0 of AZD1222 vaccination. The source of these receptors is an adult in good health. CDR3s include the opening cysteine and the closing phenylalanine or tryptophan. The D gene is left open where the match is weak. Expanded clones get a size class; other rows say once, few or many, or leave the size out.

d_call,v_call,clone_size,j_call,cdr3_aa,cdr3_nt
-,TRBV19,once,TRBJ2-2,CASSIEGTGELFF,TGTGCCAGTAGTATAGAAGGGACCGGGGAGCTGTTTTTT
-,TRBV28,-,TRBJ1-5,CASSLWQGINQPQHF,TGTGCCAGCAGTTTATGGCAGGGGATCAATCAGCCCCAGCATTTT
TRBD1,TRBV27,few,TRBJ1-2,CASSSGQAYGYTF,TGTGCCAGCAGTTCGGGACAGGCTTATGGCTACACCTTC
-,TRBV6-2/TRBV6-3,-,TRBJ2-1,CASSYRSSNEQFF,TGTGCCAGCAGTTATCGGTCTTCCAATGAGCAGTTCTTC
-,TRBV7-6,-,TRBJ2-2,CASSSAGQTNTGELFF,TGTGCCAGCAGCTCCGCGGGACAGACGAACACCGGGGAGCTGTTTTTT
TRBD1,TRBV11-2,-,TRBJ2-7,CASSFPRQGGYEQYF,TGTGCCAGCAGCTTCCCTCGACAGGGTGGGTACGAGCAGTACTTC
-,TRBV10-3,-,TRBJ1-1,CAIRVSMNTEAFF,TGTGCCATCAGAGTCAGTATGAACACTGAAGCTTTCTTT
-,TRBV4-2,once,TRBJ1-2,CASSQDRGGYGYTF,TGTGCCAGCAGCCAAGATAGAGGGGGATATGGCTACACCTTC
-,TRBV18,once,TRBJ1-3,CASSPSPGNTIYF,TGTGCCAGCTCACCATCCCCGGGAAACACCATATATTTT
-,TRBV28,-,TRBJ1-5,CASSSDGNNQPQHF,TGTGCCAGCAGTTCCGACGGTAACAATCAGCCCCAGCATTTT
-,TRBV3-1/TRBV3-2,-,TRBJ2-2,CASRQGSFRYTGELFF,TGTGCCAGCAGGCAGGGAAGCTTCAGGTATACCGGGGAGCTGTTTTTT
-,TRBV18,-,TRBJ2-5,CASSPLGPPQETQYF,TGTGCCAGCTCACCACTGGGACCTCCCCAAGAGACCCAGTACTTC
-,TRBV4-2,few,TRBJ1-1,CASSQDMRTGYTEAFF,TGTGCCAGCAGCCAAGATATGAGAACTGGGTACACTGAAGCTTTCTTT
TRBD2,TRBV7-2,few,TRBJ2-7,CASSLGSGGSKYF,TGTGCCAGCAGCTTAGGTAGCGGGGGGTCAAAGTACTTC
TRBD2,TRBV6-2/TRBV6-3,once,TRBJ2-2,CASSYSSGVRVPTGELFF,TGTGCCAGCAGTTACTCGAGCGGGGTGAGAGTCCCCACCGGGGAGCTGTTTTTT
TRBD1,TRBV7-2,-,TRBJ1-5,CASSLDRGSNQPQHF,TGTGCCAGCAGCTTAGACAGGGGAAGCAATCAGCCCCAGCATTTT
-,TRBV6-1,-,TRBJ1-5,CASSDGEEGNQPQHF,TGTGCCAGCAGTGATGGGGAAGAAGGCAATCAGCCCCAGCATTTT
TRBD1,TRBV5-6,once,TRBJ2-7,CASQKTDRGHEQYF,TGTGCCAGCCAAAAAACTGACAGGGGCCACGAGCAGTACTTC
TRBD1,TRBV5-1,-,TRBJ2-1,CASSLGQGRNEQFF,TGCGCCAGCAGCTTAGGACAGGGACGCAATGAGCAGTTCTTC
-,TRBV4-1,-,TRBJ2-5,CASSHGLSETQYF,TGCGCCAGCAGCCATGGGCTCTCGGAGACCCAGTACTTC
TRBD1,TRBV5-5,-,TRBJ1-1,CASSLSTGQGFYRTEAFF,TGTGCCAGCAGCTTGAGTACGGGACAGGGCTTCTACCGGACTGAAGCTTTCTTT
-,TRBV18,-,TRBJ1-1,CASTYGDTEAFF,TGTGCCAGCACGTACGGGGACACTGAAGCTTTCTTT
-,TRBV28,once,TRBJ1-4,CASTEGKEKLFF,TGTGCCAGCACAGAGGGGAAGGAAAAACTGTTTTTT
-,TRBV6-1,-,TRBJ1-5,CASSEAAGRNQPQHF,TGTGCCAGCAGTGAGGCGGCAGGGCGAAATCAGCCCCAGCATTTT
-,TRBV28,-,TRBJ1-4,CASSPTGTNEKLFF,TGTGCCAGCAGCCCGACGGGTACTAATGAAAAACTGTTTTTT
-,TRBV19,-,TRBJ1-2,CASSTLTRPPMRGYTF,TGTGCCAGTAGTACGCTCACCAGACCCCCTATGAGAGGCTACACCTTC
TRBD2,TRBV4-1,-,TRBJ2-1,CASSLLLAGGSYNEQFF,TGCGCCAGCAGCCTCCTGCTAGCGGGGGGGTCCTACAATGAGCAGTTCTTC
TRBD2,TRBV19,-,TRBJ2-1,CASSSPAGGTYNEQFF,TGTGCCAGTAGTTCACCAGCGGGGGGAACCTACAATGAGCAGTTCTTC
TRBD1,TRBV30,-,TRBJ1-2,CAWSVGGGHGYTF,TGTGCCTGGAGTGTGGGAGGGGGCCATGGCTACACCTTC
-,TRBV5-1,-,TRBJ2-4,CASSLGGNRENIQYF,TGCGCCAGCAGCTTGGGTGGGAACCGGGAAAACATTCAGTACTTC
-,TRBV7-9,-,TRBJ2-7,CASSRSGRPSLTYEQYF,TGTGCCAGCAGCCGTAGTGGTAGGCCGTCGCTCACCTACGAGCAGTACTTC
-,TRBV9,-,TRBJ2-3,CASSVASQTDTQYF,TGTGCCAGCAGCGTAGCTAGCCAGACAGATACGCAGTATTTT
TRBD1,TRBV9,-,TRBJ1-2,CASSVDDRDYGYTF,TGTGCCAGCAGCGTAGACGACAGGGACTATGGCTACACCTTC
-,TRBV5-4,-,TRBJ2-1,CASSFPDSHNEQFF,TGTGCCAGCAGCTTTCCTGACTCCCACAATGAGCAGTTCTTC
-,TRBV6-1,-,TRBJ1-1,CASSEVVGTNTEAFF,TGTGCCAGCAGTGAAGTGGTAGGGACGAACACTGAGGCTTTCTTT
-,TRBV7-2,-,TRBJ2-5,CASSPGGNRRETQYF,TGTGCCAGCAGCCCAGGGGGGAATCGTAGGGAGACCCAGTACTTC
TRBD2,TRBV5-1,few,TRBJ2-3,CASSLSKAGGASTDTQYF,TGCGCCAGCAGCTTGTCTAAAGCGGGGGGGGCTAGCACAGATACGCAGTATTTT
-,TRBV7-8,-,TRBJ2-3,CASSLLTGRSTDTQYF,TGTGCCAGCAGCTTACTCACGGGACGGAGCACAGATACGCAGTATTTT
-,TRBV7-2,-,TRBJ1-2,CASALGWDGYTF,TGTGCCAGCGCTTTGGGTTGGGATGGCTACACCTTC
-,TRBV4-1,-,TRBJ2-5,CASSQGWGRETQYF,TGCGCCAGCAGCCAGGGCTGGGGCCGGGAGACCCAGTACTTC
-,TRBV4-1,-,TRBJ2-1,CASSQEEEGPYNEQFF,TGCGCCAGCAGCCAAGAAGAGGAGGGGCCCTACAATGAGCAGTTCTTC